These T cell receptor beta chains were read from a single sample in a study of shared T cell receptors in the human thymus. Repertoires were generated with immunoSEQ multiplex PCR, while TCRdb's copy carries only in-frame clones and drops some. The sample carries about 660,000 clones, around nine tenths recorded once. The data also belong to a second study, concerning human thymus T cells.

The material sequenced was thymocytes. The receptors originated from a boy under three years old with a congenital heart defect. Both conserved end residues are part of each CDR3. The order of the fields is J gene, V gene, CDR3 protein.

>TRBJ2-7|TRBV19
CASSRPEDRRLYEQYF
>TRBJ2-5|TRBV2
CASGTSVLGGEETQYF
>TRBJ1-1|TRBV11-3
CASSLATQSGNTEAFF
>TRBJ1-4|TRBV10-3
CAIGRTRALELFF
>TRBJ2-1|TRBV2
CASSPDREALNEQFF
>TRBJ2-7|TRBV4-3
CASSQGQGATSYEQYF
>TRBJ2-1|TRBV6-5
CASSYRGEGSYNEQFF
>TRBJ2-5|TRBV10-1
CASAHQAGAGETQYF
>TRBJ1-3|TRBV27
CASSLGARGPGNTIYF
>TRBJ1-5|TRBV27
CASGGWGQPQHF
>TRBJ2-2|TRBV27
CASSLATSGRAGGELFF
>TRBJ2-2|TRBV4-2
CASSLRGDRGLAGPNTGELFF
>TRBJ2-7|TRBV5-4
CASRRDFSSYEQYF
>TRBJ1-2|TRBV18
CASSPAEQNYGYTF
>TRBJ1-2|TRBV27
CASSTIGTGDGGYTF
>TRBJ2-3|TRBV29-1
CSVGARTGDADTDTQYF
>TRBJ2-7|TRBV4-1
CASSQGLAGAREQYF
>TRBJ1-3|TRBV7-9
CASSLGQAFPFSGNTIYF
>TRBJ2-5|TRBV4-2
CASSQGGSPQETQYF
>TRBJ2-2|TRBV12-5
CASGPSGQGYTGELFF
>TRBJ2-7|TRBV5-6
CASSFPSGSSYEQYF
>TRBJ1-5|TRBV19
CASTPPGQGSNQPQHF
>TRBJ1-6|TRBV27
CASSYQGAYSPLHF
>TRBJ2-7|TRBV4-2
CASSQDRRTYEQYF
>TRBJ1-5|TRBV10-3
CAISESTVVPNQPQHF
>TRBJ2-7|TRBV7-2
CASSYGTSGAYEQYF
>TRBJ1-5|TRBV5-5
CASSLGLSNQPQHF
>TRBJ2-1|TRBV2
CASSENWGLTYNEQFF
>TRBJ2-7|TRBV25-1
CASSESGGFSYEQYF
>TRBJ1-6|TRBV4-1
CASSQDRTGMVNSPLHF
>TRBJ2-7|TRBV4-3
CASSQDPLSPGEQYF
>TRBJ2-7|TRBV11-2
CASSDMGRRLAPTYEQYF
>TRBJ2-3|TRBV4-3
CASSQVGRRGPDTQYF
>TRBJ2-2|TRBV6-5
CASNSREKGTGELFF
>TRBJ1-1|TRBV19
CASRSGVSTEAFF
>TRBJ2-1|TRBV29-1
CSGDFPAPYNEQFF
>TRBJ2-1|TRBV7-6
CASSGDRENTYNEQFF
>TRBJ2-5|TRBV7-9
CASSVSLQGAGETQYF
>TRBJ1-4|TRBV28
CASSPLGREKLFF
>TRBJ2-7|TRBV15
CATSRDLADPYEQYF
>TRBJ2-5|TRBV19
CASSIYRDSGATLPQETQYF
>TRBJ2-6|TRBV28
CASSSPYREANVLTF
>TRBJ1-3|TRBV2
CASSAVILQAPGNTIYF
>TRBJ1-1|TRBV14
CASSPRLAGDTEAFF
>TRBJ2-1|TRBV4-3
CASSQLSQREGHNEQFF
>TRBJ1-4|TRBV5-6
CASSLGTGRYTNEKLFF